Each of the 2 T cell receptor beta chains below was sequenced from the same sample in a study of blood T cell repertoires in COVID-19. The assay was immunoSEQ multiplex PCR, and TCRdb's table has in-frame clones only and misses some. The sample shows around 43,000 clones, 86% of them seen only once. Sequencing was carried out using peripheral blood. The receptors stem from a man aged 45-65 years in a cohort sampled during active COVID-19.

The rearrangement uses TRBV27 and TRBJ2-3, with 10 bases identical to TRBD2. V lost 4 bases and J lost 5; bases outside the gene matches: 3. Per germline, CDR1 MNHEY and CDR2 SMNVEV (reference sequence). The CDR3 runs to 14 residues. CDR3 sequence (DNA): TGTGCCAGCAGTTCCTGGACTAGCGGAGATACGCAGTATTTT. Protein sequence: CASSSWTSGDTQYF.

The chain couples TRBV6-4 to TRBJ2-1; 7 bases match TRBD1. V gave up 8 bases and J gave up 14 bases; unmatched junction bases: 6. Looked up from germline, CDR1 is MRHNA and CDR2 is SNTAGT. CDR3 size: 10 residues. CDR3 DNA: TGTGCCAGCCCGGTTCAGGGGGAGTTCTTC. It yields the protein CASPVQGEFF.